This TCR beta chain was recovered during a study of T cell responses to AZD1222 COVID-19 vaccine (dated by TCRdb to about 2021). Regarding the complete study: TCR sequencing covered fewer than 250 trial participants: some 210 given two doses of AZD1222 and approximately 26 given two doses of MenACWY control vaccine. Trial participants were enrolled into age subgroups of 18-55, 56-69 and 70-plus years, which contained about 150, 27 and 61 TCR-sequenced participants, respectively. Points the paper makes about the study in general: Epitopes outside the regions mutated in the B.1.351 and B.1.1.7 variants were reportedly recognized by nearly half of the unique spike-specific TCRs. After two AZD1222 doses, spike-specific TCR breadth and depth were significantly higher than at day 0 and than in MenACWY recipients. The whole spike protein was spanned by vaccine-associated CD4 TCRs, and dominant responses were seen in regions 160-218 and 743-854. No day 14 peak-response samples were available, so repertoires were characterized only after the peak T cell response. In the small 56-69-year group, the increase in depth fell short of significance, most likely because of low power. Conclusions about previously exposed vaccinees are limited because only six or seven AZD1222 recipients were SARS-CoV-2 seropositive at baseline. Participants were mostly white British and included more females than males, and it was suggested by the authors that clonal diversity may have been underestimated.

The CDR3 regions of human TCRbeta chains were analyzed by immunosequencing. As for the authors' bioinformatics: Repertoire TCRs were checked for matches against a reference library of SARS-CoV-2-specific TCRs that had been generated using the MIRA antigen-specificity platform. Breadth was defined as the fraction of unique TCRs that were SARS-CoV-2-associated, and depth was defined as the fraction of total T cells that were SARS-CoV-2-associated. Using the MIRA data, each spike-specific TCR was assigned both to the spike region to which the TCR was reactive and to a CD4 or CD8 class. Log10-transformed breadth and depth values were compared by one-way ANOVA with Sidak's multiple comparisons tests. The immuneACCESS repertoire file appears here via TCRdb, limited to in-frame rearrangements. These files lack a portion of the clones; in checked studies, under half of the deficit traces to unresolved V genes, and the cause of the others is not known. V, J and clone size derive from that table, while D and trimming were established from the DNA sequence. The sample table contains some 110,000 clones; only one count was recorded for 70% to 90% of them. The ten largest make up 3% to 4.5% of the sample.

With regard to this clone: What antigen it recognizes has not been identified. No quality values exist for individual bases; no much larger clone is one base distant.

According to the study, the label for this sample's time point signals: baseline before first vaccination. This specimen's treatment or condition label, interpreted: meningococcal conjugate vaccine given as trial control. Vaccinee samples came from UK trials COV001 and COV002, including a single-blind randomized controlled phase 2/3 trial of AZD1222 (ChAdOx1 nCoV-19) in healthy adults. For TCRbeta chain sequencing, PBMC samples from trial participants were taken at day 0 and at day 28 after the second dose. Material: peripheral blood, obtained on day 0 of MenACWY control vaccination. The clonotype comes from an adult in good health.

The nucleotide sequence reads TGTGCCAGCAGCGTAGAGTACCACACTGAAGCTTTCTTT. This encodes CASSVEYHTEAFF. In this chain, TRBV9 is recombined with TRBJ1-1; the D gene remains uncertain. Between the V and J ends, shortened by 0 bases and 3 bases respectively, the junction contains 6 bases. Inclusive of the bounding cysteine and phenylalanine, the CDR3 is 13 residues long. The read is trimmed to its CDR3 DNA, 39 bases read in frame from base 1. According to the germline V gene, CDR1 reads SGDLS and CDR2 reads YYNGEE.